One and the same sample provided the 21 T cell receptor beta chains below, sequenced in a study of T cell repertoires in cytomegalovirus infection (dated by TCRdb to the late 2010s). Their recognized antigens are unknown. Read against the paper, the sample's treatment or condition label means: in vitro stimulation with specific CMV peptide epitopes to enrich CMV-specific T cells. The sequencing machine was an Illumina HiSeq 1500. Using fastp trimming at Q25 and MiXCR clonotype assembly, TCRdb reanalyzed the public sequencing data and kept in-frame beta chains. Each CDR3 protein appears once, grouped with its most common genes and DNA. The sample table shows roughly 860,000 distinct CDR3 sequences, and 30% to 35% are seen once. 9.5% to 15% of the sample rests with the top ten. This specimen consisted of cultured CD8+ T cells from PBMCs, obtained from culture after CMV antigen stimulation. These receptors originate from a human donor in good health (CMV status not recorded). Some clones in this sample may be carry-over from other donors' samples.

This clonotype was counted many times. This chain's CDR3 is CASSSTGGGNQPQHF. The CDR3 bases are TGTGCCAGCAGTTCTACAGGGGGCGGCAATCAGCCCCAGCATTTT. The genes are TRBV12-3 or TRBV12-4 and TRBJ1-5; the match to TRBD1 covers 9 bases. J was trimmed by 2 bases and V by 4 bases; bases with no gene match: 3. CDR3 size: 15 residues.

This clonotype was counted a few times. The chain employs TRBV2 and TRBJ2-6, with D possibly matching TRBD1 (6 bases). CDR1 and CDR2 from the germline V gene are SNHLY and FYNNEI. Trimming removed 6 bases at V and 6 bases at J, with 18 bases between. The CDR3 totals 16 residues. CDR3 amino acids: CASSRDYRVEANVLTF. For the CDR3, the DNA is TGTGCCAGCAGCCGCGACTACAGGGTAGAGGCCAACGTCCTGACTTTC.

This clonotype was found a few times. In DNA form, the CDR3 reads TGTGCCAGCAGCTTAGCACCAGGGGCTAATGAAAAACTGTTTTTT. Translated: CASSLAPGANEKLFF. This chain uses TRBV11-2 with TRBJ1-4, with a weak D call TRBD1 (6 bases). Germline-derived CDR1 and CDR2 are SGHAT and FQNNGV. The CDR3 length is 15 residues. The germline V and J ends were trimmed by 1 base and 3 bases, with 9 bases remaining between them. The full variable domain, rest sourced from reference TRBV11-2 and TRBJ1-4, is EAGVAQSPRYKIIEKRQSVAFWCNPISGHATLYWYQQILGQGPKLLIQFQNNGVVDDSQLPKDRFSAERLKGVDSTLKIQPAKLEDSAVYLCASSLAPGANEKLFFGSGTQLSVL.

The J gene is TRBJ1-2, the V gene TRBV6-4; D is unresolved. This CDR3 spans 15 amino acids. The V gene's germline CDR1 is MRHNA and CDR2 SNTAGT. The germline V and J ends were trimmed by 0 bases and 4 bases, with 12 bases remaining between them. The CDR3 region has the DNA TGTGCCAGCAGTGACTCCCCGTTTCGGGGCTATGGCTACACCTTC. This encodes CASSDSPFRGYGYTF.

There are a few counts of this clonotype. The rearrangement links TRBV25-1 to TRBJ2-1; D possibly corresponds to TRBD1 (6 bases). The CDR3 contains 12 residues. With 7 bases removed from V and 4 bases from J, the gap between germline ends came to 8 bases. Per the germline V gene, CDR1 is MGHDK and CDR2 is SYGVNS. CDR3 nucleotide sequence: TGTGCCAGCAATGACAGGTACAATGAGCAGTTCTTC. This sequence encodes CASNDRYNEQFF.

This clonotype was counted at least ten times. The CDR3, as DNA: TGTGCCAGCAGCTTAAGCGGGAACGAGCAGTACTTC. It yields the protein CASSLSGNEQYF. V and J are TRBV7-2 and TRBJ2-7; 7 bases line up with TRBD2. CDR1 is SGHTA, CDR2 FQGNSA, per germline. The CDR3 has 12 amino acids. The V gene end was trimmed by 2 bases and the J gene end by 5 bases; junction bases not matched to a gene: 0.

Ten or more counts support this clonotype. The CDR3 nucleotides are TGTGCCAGCAGTTTGGGGGTGAGCGGCTATGGCTACACCTTC. Translated: CASSLGVSGYGYTF. The chain combines TRBV27 with TRBJ1-2; maybe TRBD1 (5 bases). The germline V gene encodes CDR1 MNHEY and CDR2 SMNVEV (reference sequence). The CDR3 runs 14 residues. Trimming shortened V by 3 bases and J by 4 bases, and 12 bases separated the two germline ends.

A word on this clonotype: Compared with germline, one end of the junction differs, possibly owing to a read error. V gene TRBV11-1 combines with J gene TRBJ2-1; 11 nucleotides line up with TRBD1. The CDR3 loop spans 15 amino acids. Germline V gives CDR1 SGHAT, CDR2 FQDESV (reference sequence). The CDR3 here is CANSFGTGGYNEQFF. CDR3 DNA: TGTGCCAACAGCTTTGGGACAGGGGGTTACAATGAGCAGTTCTTC.

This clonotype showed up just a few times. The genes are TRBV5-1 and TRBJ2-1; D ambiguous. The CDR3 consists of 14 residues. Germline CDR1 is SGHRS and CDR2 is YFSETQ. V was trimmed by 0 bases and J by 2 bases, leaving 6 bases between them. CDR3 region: CASSLAEPYNEQFF. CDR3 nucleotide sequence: TGCGCCAGCAGCTTGGCGGAGCCCTACAATGAGCAGTTCTTC.

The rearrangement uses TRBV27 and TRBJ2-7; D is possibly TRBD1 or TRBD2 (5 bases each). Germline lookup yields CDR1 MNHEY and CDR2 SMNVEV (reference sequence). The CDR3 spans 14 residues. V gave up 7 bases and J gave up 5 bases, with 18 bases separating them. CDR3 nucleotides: TGTGCCAGCAAATCCGCAGGGACGGTGGACGAGCAGTACTTC. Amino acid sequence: CASKSAGTVDEQYF.

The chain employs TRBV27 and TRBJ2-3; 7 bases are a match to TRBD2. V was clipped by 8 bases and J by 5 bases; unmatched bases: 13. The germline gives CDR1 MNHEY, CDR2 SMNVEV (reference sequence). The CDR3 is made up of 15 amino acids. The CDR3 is CASSRGHKRGDTQYF. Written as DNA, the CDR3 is TGTGCCAGCTCGAGAGGCCATAAGCGGGGAGATACGCAGTATTTT.

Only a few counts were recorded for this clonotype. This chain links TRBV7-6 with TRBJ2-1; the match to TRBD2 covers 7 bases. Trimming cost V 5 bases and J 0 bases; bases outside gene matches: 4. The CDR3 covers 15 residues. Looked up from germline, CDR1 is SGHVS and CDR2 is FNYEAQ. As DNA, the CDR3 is TGTGCCAGCAGCCGGGACTACAGCTCCTACAATGAGCAGTTCTTC. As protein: CASSRDYSSYNEQFF.

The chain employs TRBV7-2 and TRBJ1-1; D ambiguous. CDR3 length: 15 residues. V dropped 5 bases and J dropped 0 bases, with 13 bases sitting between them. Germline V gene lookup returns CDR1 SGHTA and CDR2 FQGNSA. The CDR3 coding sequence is TGTGCCAGCAGCCTGGACGGGATAATGAACACTGAAGCTTTCTTT. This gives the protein CASSLDGIMNTEAFF.

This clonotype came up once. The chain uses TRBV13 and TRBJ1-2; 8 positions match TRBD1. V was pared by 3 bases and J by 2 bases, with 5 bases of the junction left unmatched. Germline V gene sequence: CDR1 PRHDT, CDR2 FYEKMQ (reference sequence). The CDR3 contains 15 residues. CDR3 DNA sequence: TGTGCCAGCAGCTTCCCTCGGACAGGGAACTATGGCTACACCTTC. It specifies CASSFPRTGNYGYTF.

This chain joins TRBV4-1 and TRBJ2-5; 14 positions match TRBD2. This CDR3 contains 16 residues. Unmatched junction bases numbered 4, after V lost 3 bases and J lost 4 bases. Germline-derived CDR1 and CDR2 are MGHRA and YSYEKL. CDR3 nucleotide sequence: TGCGCCAGCAGCCACGAAGGGACTAGCGGGGGAGAGACCCAGTACTTC. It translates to CASSHEGTSGGETQYF.

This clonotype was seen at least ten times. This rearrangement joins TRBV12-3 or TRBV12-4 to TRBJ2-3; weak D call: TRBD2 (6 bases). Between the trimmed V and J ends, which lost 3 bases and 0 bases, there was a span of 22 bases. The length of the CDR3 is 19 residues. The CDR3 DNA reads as TGTGCCAGCAGTTTCTTGTTGGAGGGACGCCCCACTAGCACAGATACGCAGTATTTT. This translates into CASSFLLEGRPTSTDTQYF.

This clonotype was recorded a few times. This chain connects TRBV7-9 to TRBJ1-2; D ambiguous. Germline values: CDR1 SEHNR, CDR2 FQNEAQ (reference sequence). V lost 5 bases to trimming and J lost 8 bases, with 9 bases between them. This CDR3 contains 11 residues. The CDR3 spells CASSRLGGYTF. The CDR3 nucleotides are TGTGCCAGCAGCCGTCTGGGGGGCTACACCTTC.

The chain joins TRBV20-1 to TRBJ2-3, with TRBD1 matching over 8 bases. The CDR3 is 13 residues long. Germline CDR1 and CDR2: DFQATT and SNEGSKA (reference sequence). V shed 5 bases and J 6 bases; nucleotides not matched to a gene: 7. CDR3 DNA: TGCAGTGCTCCTCAGGGGGCTTGGGATACGCAGTATTTT. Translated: CSAPQGAWDTQYF.

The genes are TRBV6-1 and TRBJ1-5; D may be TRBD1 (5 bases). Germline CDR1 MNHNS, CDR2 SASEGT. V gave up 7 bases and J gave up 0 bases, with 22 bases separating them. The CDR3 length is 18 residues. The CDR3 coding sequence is TGTGCCAGCAATGGTGAAGGGGAATGGCCTTATAGCAATCAGCCCCAGCATTTT. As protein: CASNGEGEWPYSNQPQHF.

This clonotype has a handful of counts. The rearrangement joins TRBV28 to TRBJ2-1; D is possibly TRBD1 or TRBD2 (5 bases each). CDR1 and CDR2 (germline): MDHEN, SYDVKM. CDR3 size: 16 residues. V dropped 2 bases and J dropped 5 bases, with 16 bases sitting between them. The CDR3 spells CASSLTLGDGDNEQFF. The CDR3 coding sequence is TGTGCCAGCAGTTTAACCCTAGGGGACGGAGACAATGAGCAGTTCTTC.

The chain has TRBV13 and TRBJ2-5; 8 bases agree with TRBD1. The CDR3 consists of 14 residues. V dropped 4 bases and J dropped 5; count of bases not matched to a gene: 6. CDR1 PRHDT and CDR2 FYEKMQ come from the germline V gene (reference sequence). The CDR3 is CASSSSGGRETQYF. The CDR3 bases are TGTGCCAGCAGCTCTTCAGGGGGCAGGGAGACCCAGTACTTC.